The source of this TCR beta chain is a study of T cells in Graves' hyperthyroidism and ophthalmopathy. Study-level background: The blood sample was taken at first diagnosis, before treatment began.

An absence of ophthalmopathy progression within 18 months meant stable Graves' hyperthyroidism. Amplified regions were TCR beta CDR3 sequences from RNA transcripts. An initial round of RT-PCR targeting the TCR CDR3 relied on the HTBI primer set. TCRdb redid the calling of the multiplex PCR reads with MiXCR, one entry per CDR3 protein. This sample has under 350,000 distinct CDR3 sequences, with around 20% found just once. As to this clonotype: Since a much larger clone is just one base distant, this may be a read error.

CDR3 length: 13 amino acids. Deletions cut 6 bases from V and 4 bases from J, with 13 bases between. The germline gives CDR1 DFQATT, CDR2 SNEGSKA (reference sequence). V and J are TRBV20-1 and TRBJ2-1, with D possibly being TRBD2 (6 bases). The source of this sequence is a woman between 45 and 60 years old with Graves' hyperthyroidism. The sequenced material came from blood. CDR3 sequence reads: CSAPGRGYNEQFF. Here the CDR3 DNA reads TGCAGTGCGCCGGGACGGGGGTACAATGAGCAGTTCTTC.